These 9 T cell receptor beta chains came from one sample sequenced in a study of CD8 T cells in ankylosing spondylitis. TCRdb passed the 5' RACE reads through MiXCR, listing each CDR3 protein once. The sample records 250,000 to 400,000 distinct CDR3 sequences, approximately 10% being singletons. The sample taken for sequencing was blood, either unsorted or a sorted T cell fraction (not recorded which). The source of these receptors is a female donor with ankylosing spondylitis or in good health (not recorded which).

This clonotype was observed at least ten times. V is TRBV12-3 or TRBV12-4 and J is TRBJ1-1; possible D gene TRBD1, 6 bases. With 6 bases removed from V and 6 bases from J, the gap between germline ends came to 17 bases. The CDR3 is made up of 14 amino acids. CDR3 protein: CASSSQGRLSEAFF. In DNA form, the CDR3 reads TGTGCCAGCAGCTCCCAGGGGAGGTTGTCTGAAGCTTTCTTT.

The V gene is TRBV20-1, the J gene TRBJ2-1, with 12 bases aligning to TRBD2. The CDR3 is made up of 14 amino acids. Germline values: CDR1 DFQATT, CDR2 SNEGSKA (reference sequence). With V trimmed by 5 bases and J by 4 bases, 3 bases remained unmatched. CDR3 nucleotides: TGCAGTGCTCAAGGACTAGCGGGGTACAATGAGCAGTTCTTC. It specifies CSAQGLAGYNEQFF.

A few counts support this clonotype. For the CDR3, the DNA is TGCGCCAGCAGCTCAGTACCAGGGACCGTGGGCACTGAAGCTTTCTTT. Protein sequence: CASSSVPGTVGTEAFF. The chain has TRBV5-1 and TRBJ1-1; tentatively, D is TRBD1 (5 bases). The CDR3 is 16 amino acids. CDR1 and CDR2 from the germline V gene are SGHRS and YFSETQ. V was trimmed by 3 bases and J by 4 bases, leaving 19 bases between them.

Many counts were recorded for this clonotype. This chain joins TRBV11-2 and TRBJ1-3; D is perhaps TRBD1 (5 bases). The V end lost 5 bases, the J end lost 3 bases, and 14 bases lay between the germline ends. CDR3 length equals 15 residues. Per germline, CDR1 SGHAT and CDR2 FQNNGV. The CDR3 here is CASSLLTAFGNTIYF. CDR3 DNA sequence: TGTGCCAGCAGCCTTCTGACAGCGTTTGGAAACACCATATATTTT. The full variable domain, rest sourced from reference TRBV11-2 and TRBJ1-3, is EAGVAQSPRYKIIEKRQSVAFWCNPISGHATLYWYQQILGQGPKLLIQFQNNGVVDDSQLPKDRFSAERLKGVDSTLKIQPAKLEDSAVYLCASSLLTAFGNTIYFGEGSWLTVV.

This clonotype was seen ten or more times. Written as DNA, the CDR3 is TGCAGTGCTCCACGGCAGGTCGAGCAGTACTTC. Its translation: CSAPRQVEQYF. The J gene is TRBJ2-7, the V gene TRBV20-1; no reliable D call. Germline V lookup: CDR1 DFQATT, CDR2 SNEGSKA (reference sequence). V dropped 5 bases and J dropped 6 bases, with 11 bases sitting between them. There are 11 residues in the CDR3.

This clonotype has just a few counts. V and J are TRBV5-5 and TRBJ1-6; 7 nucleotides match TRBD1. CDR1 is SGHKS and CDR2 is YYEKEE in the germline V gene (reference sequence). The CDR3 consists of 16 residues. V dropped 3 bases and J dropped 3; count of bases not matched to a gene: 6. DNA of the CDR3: TGTGCCAGCAGCTACACAGGGGCGATCTATAATTCACCCCTCCACTTT. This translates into CASSYTGAIYNSPLHF.

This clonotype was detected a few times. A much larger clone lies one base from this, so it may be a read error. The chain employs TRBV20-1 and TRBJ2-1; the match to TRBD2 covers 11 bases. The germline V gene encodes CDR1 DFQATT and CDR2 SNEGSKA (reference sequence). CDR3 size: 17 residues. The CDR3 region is CCASEASGGYSYNEQFF. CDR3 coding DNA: TGCTGTGCTAGCGAGGCTAGCGGGGGGTACTCCTACAATGAGCAGTTCTTC.

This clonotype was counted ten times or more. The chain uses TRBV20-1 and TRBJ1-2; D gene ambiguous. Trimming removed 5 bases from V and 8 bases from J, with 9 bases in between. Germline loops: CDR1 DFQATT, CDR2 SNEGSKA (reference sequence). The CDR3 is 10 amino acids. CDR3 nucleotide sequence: TGCAGTGCTCCTCTTTACGGCTACACCTTC. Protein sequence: CSAPLYGYTF.

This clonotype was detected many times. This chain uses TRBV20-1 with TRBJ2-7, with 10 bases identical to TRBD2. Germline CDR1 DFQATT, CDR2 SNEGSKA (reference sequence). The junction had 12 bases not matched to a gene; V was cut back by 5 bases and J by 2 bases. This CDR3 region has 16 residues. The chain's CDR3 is CSAHPRTSGATYEQYF. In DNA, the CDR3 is TGCAGTGCTCACCCTAGGACTAGCGGTGCCACCTACGAGCAGTACTTC.